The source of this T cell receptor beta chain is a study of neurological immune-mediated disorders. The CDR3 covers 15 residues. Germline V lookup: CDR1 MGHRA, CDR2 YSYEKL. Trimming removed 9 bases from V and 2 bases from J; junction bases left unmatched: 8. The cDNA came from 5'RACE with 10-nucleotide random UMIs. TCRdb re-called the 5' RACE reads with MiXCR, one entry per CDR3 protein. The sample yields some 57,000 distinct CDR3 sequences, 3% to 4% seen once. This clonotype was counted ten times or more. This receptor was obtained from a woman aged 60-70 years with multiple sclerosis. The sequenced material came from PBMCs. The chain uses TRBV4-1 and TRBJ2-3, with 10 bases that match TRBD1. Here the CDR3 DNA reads TGCGCCAGTAGGAAGGGGACAGGGGACACAGATACGCAGTATTTT. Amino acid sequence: CASRKGTGDTDTQYF.